This T cell receptor beta chain was recorded in a study of T-cell reconstitution after alpha-beta-depleted transplantation in children. Ten or more counts support this clonotype. Its cognate antigen is unknown. Points from the study as a whole: It was surviving recipient T cells and thymic progenitors that gave some patients high TCRbeta diversity at day 60. The study reportedly traced alpha-beta T cells about two months after transplant to several hundred expanded graft clones. One year post-transplant, T-cell counts and diversity were largely derived from T cells produced anew.

Germline V gives CDR1 SGHKS, CDR2 YYEKEE (reference sequence). Trimming took 1 base from V and 0 from J, leaving 10 bases between them. CDR3 length: 16 amino acids. Unique molecular identifiers were incorporated when the TCRbeta library was constructed. TCRdb passed the PCR reads through MiXCR, listing each CDR3 protein once. The data show 60,000 to 70,000 distinct CDR3 sequences, approximately 5% seen once. V and J are TRBV5-5 and TRBJ2-2; D may be TRBD2 (6 bases). Sample: PBMCs, mostly from graft donor cells, taken 180 days after TCRalphabeta/CD19-depleted stem cell transplant. This sequence was found in a boy under two years old who had a stem cell transplant for acute myeloid leukemia, so the T cells may come from the graft donor. The CDR3 loop is CASSLYPSANTGELFF. The CDR3 DNA sequence: TGTGCCAGCAGCTTGTATCCTAGCGCGAACACCGGGGAGCTGTTTTTT.